Listed below are T cell receptor beta chains from one sample, sequenced in a study of immune evolution from preneoplasia to lung adenocarcinoma. The assay was immunoSEQ multiplex PCR, and TCRdb's table has in-frame clones only and misses some. This table has several thousand clones, approximately 88% appearing once. Sequencing was carried out using FFPE lung adenocarcinoma in situ tissue. Source of these receptors: a donor at least 70 years old with lung adenocarcinoma. Both conserved end residues are part of each CDR3.

j_call: TRBJ1-5
v_call: TRBV29-1
cdr3_aa: CSEILDRAFGNQPQHF

j_call: TRBJ2-3
v_call: TRBV29-1
cdr3_aa: CSVVREKGYF

j_call: TRBJ1-2
v_call: TRBV6-6
cdr3_aa: CASHDGYGYTF

j_call: TRBJ2-3
v_call: TRBV6-5
cdr3_aa: CASRAGYTDTQYF

j_call: TRBJ1-1
v_call: TRBV30
cdr3_aa: CAWRIPGQGATEAFF

j_call: TRBJ1-2
v_call: TRBV2
cdr3_aa: CASSEFIGRVNYGYTF

j_call: TRBJ1-1
v_call: TRBV12-5
cdr3_aa: CASGLGRGNTEAFF

j_call: TRBJ2-7
v_call: TRBV5-4
cdr3_aa: CASSFPGQFSYEQYF

j_call: TRBJ2-1
v_call: TRBV5-6
cdr3_aa: CASSFGDFSNGNEQFF

j_call: TRBJ1-1
v_call: TRBV5-6
cdr3_aa: CASSSKTGLTEAFF

j_call: TRBJ2-2
v_call: TRBV5-4
cdr3_aa: CASTTQGGRSNTGELFF

j_call: TRBJ2-7
v_call: TRBV7-9
cdr3_aa: CASSEGLAAYEQYF

j_call: TRBJ1-1
v_call: TRBV11-3
cdr3_aa: CASSSDGQSVRQEAFF

j_call: TRBJ2-5
v_call: TRBV5-6
cdr3_aa: CASSLVGGAETQYF

j_call: TRBJ2-5
v_call: TRBV25-1
cdr3_aa: CASSEGAGGGETQYF

j_call: TRBJ1-2
v_call: TRBV10-3
cdr3_aa: CAISRTGRNYGYTF

j_call: TRBJ2-1
v_call: TRBV27
cdr3_aa: CASSFRGSYNEQFF

j_call: TRBJ1-4
v_call: TRBV6-6
cdr3_aa: CASSTGSRNEKLFF

j_call: TRBJ2-7
v_call: TRBV18
cdr3_aa: CASSPPLGKSGYEQYF

j_call: TRBJ2-1
v_call: TRBV14
cdr3_aa: CASSQEAFARSYNEQFF

j_call: TRBJ2-7
v_call: TRBV18
cdr3_aa: CASSQGAGNEQYF

j_call: TRBJ1-5
v_call: TRBV2
cdr3_aa: CASSGTARGQPQHF

j_call: TRBJ1-4
v_call: TRBV9
cdr3_aa: CASSASDRTEKLFF

j_call: TRBJ2-7
v_call: TRBV10-3
cdr3_aa: CAIGQTYEQYF

j_call: TRBJ2-7
v_call: TRBV27
cdr3_aa: CASSFRDNLYEQYF

j_call: TRBJ1-4
v_call: TRBV6-1
cdr3_aa: CASSELSVGNEKLFF

j_call: TRBJ1-3
v_call: TRBV19
cdr3_aa: CASTPVDNSGNTIYF

j_call: TRBJ1-1
v_call: TRBV18
cdr3_aa: CASSLPGAMNTEAFF

j_call: TRBJ2-7
v_call: TRBV5-5
cdr3_aa: CASKTGRGSYEQYF

j_call: TRBJ1-1
v_call: TRBV7-9
cdr3_aa: CASSRNTNTEAFF

j_call: TRBJ2-7
v_call: TRBV5-4
cdr3_aa: CASSSYGSTYEQYF

j_call: TRBJ2-3
v_call: TRBV27
cdr3_aa: CASSIRQGADTQYF

j_call: TRBJ1-2
v_call: TRBV18
cdr3_aa: CASSPEEGDRYGYTF

j_call: TRBJ2-7
v_call: TRBV2
cdr3_aa: CASTLAGGYEQYF

j_call: TRBJ2-3
v_call: TRBV29-1
cdr3_aa: CSVEYLSDTQYF

j_call: TRBJ2-7
v_call: TRBV19
cdr3_aa: CASSTTYEQYF

j_call: TRBJ2-1
v_call: TRBV19
cdr3_aa: CATSGTSGMGEQFF

j_call: TRBJ1-1
v_call: TRBV6-6
cdr3_aa: CASSYPGSGTEAFF

j_call: TRBJ2-7
v_call: TRBV5-4
cdr3_aa: CASGRQGSYEQYF

j_call: TRBJ1-3
v_call: TRBV6-6
cdr3_aa: CASREQGAGNTIYF

j_call: TRBJ2-7
v_call: TRBV6-1
cdr3_aa: CASYQGTASYEQYF

j_call: TRBJ2-7
v_call: TRBV18
cdr3_aa: CASSSGTGSSYEQYF

j_call: TRBJ1-2
v_call: TRBV6-6
cdr3_aa: CASSSGTANYGYTF

j_call: TRBJ1-1
v_call: TRBV13
cdr3_aa: CASSLSWPTTEAFF

j_call: TRBJ2-2
v_call: TRBV6-5
cdr3_aa: CASSYSSESGELFF

j_call: TRBJ2-1
v_call: TRBV9
cdr3_aa: CASSVSRAYNEQFF

j_call: TRBJ2-7
v_call: TRBV6-6
cdr3_aa: CASRPDRVWEQYF

j_call: TRBJ2-2
v_call: TRBV4-1
cdr3_aa: CASDQTPGVVGELFF